One sample yielded the 30 T cell receptor beta chains listed below, sequenced in a study of Ad26.COV2.S vaccination and SARS-CoV-2 variants. Libraries were prepared by immunoSEQ multiplex PCR; TCRdb keeps only in-frame clonotypes and omits some of them. The sample includes approximately 340,000 clones, around 90% of them seen just once. This specimen was peripheral blood, taken after recovery from COVID-19. These receptors were taken from a human donor who had recovered from COVID-19.

The chain's CDR3 is CASSELDRENTEAFF. CDR3 bases: TGTGCCAGCAGTGAACTGGACAGGGAGAACACTGAAGCTTTCTTT. J is TRBJ1-1 and V is TRBV25-1; 8 bases map to TRBD1. V lost 2 bases to trimming and J lost 1 base; unmatched junction nucleotides: 3. CDR1 is MGHDK and CDR2 is SYGVNS in the germline V gene. The CDR3 length is 15 residues.

The rearrangement joins TRBV5-5 to TRBJ2-3; possibly TRBD1 for D (6 bases). This CDR3 contains 17 residues. Per germline, CDR1 SGHKS and CDR2 YYEKEE (reference sequence). Trimming left V 0 bases short and J 11 bases short, with 25 bases between. The CDR3 loop reads CASSLALGRGEREEQYF. CDR3 DNA: TGTGCCAGCAGCTTGGCCCTCGGCAGGGGTGAGAGAGAAGAGCAGTATTTT.

This chain uses TRBV9 with TRBJ2-3; 7 bases agree with TRBD2. CDR1 and CDR2 (germline): SGDLS, YYNGEE. Germline trimming cut 3 bases from V and 2 bases from J; bases unmatched to any gene: 3. The CDR3 is made up of 14 amino acids. CDR3 in amino acids: CASSAGLSTDTQYF. In DNA, the CDR3 is TGTGCCAGCAGCGCGGGACTATCCACAGATACGCAGTATTTT.

The count of this clone is one. The chain has TRBV27 and TRBJ1-4; unclear D gene. CDR3 length equals 14 residues. V lost 2 bases and J 8 bases, leaving 12 bases between the germline ends. Germline V CDR1 and CDR2: MNHEY, SMNVEV (reference sequence). CDR3 DNA: TGTGCCAGCAGTTTAGTAGGGCACAACGAAAAACTGTTTTTT. This encodes CASSLVGHNEKLFF. The variable domain in full, completed from reference TRBV27 and TRBJ1-4, reads EAQVTQNPRYLITVTGKKLTVTCSQNMNHEYMSWYRQDPGLGLRQIYYSMNVEVTDKGDVPEGYKVSRKEKRNFPLILESPSPNQTSLYFCASSLVGHNEKLFFGSGTQLSVL.

The chain joins TRBV27 to TRBJ1-2; 10 bases agree with TRBD1. This CDR3 comprises 17 residues. V was clipped by 2 bases and J by 3 bases; unmatched bases: 9. The germline CDR1 and CDR2 sequences are MNHEY and SMNVEV (reference sequence). The CDR3 DNA reads as TGTGCCAGCAGTTTAAATTTAGCCGGGACAGGGGACTATGGCTACACCTTC. Translating gives CASSLNLAGTGDYGYTF.

The CDR3 spells CATSDPQVTGELFF. CDR3 nucleotide sequence: TGTGCCACCAGCGACCCTCAAGTTACCGGGGAGCTGTTTTTT. The V gene is TRBV15, the J gene TRBJ2-2; the D is unclear. The ends were cut back, 5 bases at V and 5 bases at J, with 12 bases in the middle. The germline gives CDR1 LNHNV, CDR2 YYDKDF (reference sequence). The CDR3 is 14 residues long.

V usage is TRBV6-5 and J usage is TRBJ2-5; the match to TRBD1 covers 8 bases. Per germline, CDR1 MNHEY and CDR2 SVGAGI. V lost 6 bases, J lost 5 bases, and 11 bases stayed unmatched. CDR3 length: 15 amino acids. The CDR3: CASRRTGNGAETQYF. The CDR3 DNA follows: TGTGCCAGCAGAAGGACAGGGAATGGAGCGGAGACCCAGTACTTC.

The chain is built from TRBV11-2 and TRBJ2-1, with 8 bases aligning to TRBD1. CDR1 and CDR2 from the germline V gene are SGHAT and FQNNGV. The CDR3 totals 16 residues. The J segment lost 7 bases and the V segment lost 4 bases, leaving 12 bases of the junction unmatched. This chain's CDR3 is CASSSGQGAWGNEQFF. In DNA form, the CDR3 reads TGTGCCAGCAGCTCAGGACAGGGAGCCTGGGGGAATGAGCAGTTCTTC.

The chain links TRBV27 to TRBJ1-1; no reliable D call. V dropped 6 bases and J dropped 2 bases, with 10 bases sitting between them. The CDR3 runs to 13 residues. Per the germline V gene, CDR1 is MNHEY and CDR2 is SMNVEV (reference sequence). Here the CDR3 reads CASRWVENTEAFF. The CDR3 DNA reads as TGTGCCAGCAGGTGGGTCGAAAACACTGAAGCTTTCTTT.

This chain links TRBV7-2 with TRBJ2-3; 12 nucleotides match TRBD2. This CDR3 region has 15 residues. V was clipped by 4 bases and J by 7 bases; unmatched bases: 6. The germline V gene has CDR1 SGHTA and CDR2 FQGNSA. DNA of the CDR3: TGTGCCAGCAGCTCTAGCGGGGGGGCGGTAAATACGCAGTATTTT. Translating gives CASSSSGGAVNTQYF.

CDR3: CASSLVGGNNQPQHF. The CDR3 DNA is TGCGCCAGCAGCTTGGTTGGGGGAAACAATCAGCCCCAGCATTTT. The V gene is TRBV5-1, the J gene TRBJ1-5; D possibly corresponds to TRBD1 (5 bases). V shed 0 bases and J shed 3 bases, with 10 bases lying between them. The CDR3 contains 15 residues. Germline V gene data show CDR1 as SGHRS and CDR2 as YFSETQ.

V and J are TRBV5-5 and TRBJ2-5; D gene ambiguous. CDR1 and CDR2 from the germline V gene are SGHKS and YYEKEE (reference sequence). There are 14 residues in the CDR3. The ends were cut back, 0 bases at V and 0 bases at J, with 6 bases in the middle. The CDR3 spells CASSLGLNQETQYF. The CDR3 DNA reads TGTGCCAGCAGCTTGGGGCTGAACCAAGAGACCCAGTACTTC. Combining the CDR3 with reference TRBV5-5 and TRBJ2-5 gives the whole variable domain DAGVTQSPTHLIKTRGQQVTLRCSPISGHKSVSWYQQVLGQGPQFIFQYYEKEERGRGNFPDRFSARQFPNYSSELNVNALLLGDSALYLCASSLGLNQETQYFGPGTRLLVL.

This chain links TRBV6-1 with TRBJ2-7, with 7 bases matching TRBD2. V was clipped by 0 bases and J by 2 bases; unmatched bases: 10. This CDR3 is built from 17 residues. In germline, CDR1 is MNHNS, CDR2 SASEGT. In DNA, the CDR3 is TGTGCCAGCAGTGAAGCGGGAGGGCACCTTAGACCCTACGAGCAGTACTTC. Translated, it gives CASSEAGGHLRPYEQYF.

This chain links TRBV6-5 with TRBJ1-4, with D possibly being TRBD1 (6 bases). Germline CDR1 is MNHEY and CDR2 is SVGAGI. Between the trimmed V and J ends, which lost 0 bases and 5 bases, there was a span of 13 bases. The CDR3 runs 16 residues. CDR3 amino acids: CASSYSEGELNEKLFF. CDR3 coding DNA: TGTGCCAGCAGTTACTCCGAGGGGGAACTAAATGAAAAACTGTTTTTT.

This clone was observed a single time. The rearrangement joins TRBV9 to TRBJ1-5, with no clear D. Germline V gene lookup returns CDR1 SGDLS and CDR2 YYNGEE. V lost 6 bases and J 0 bases, leaving 13 bases between the germline ends. The CDR3 length is 15 residues. The CDR3 spells CASNEDGSSNQPQHF. The CDR3 DNA is TGTGCCAGCAACGAGGATGGTAGTAGCAATCAGCCCCAGCATTTT.

The gene calls are TRBV7-3 and TRBJ2-1; possibly TRBD1 for D (7 bases). V was trimmed by 5 bases and J by 5 bases, leaving 19 bases between them. Looked up from germline, CDR1 is SGHTA and CDR2 is FQGTGA. The CDR3 has 16 residues. Here the CDR3 DNA reads TGTGCCAGCAGCCGTAAGGGTGGAGGGGGCAACAATGAGCAGTTCTTC. It yields the protein CASSRKGGGGNNEQFF.

This clone was found once. The CDR3 loop reads CASSSPEEGRPEKLFF. The CDR3 DNA follows: TGTGCCAGCAGCTCCCCAGAGGAGGGTCGACCTGAAAAACTGTTTTTT. J is TRBJ1-4 and V is TRBV21-1. TRBV21-1 is reported as a pseudogene. This CDR3 is 16 amino acids long.

V usage is TRBV5-4 and J usage is TRBJ2-2; no reliable D call. This CDR3 has 14 residues. Germline-derived CDR1 and CDR2 are SGHNT and YYREEE (reference sequence). V was pared by 0 bases and J by 5 bases, with 8 bases between. DNA for the CDR3: TGTGCCAGCAGCTTGGAGTGGTCAACCGGGGAGCTGTTTTTT. It translates to CASSLEWSTGELFF.

This chain uses TRBV5-4 with TRBJ2-1; 9 positions agree with TRBD2. This CDR3 spans 16 amino acids. Trimming took 4 bases from V and 9 from J; bases not matched to a gene: 14. Germline CDR1 SGHNT, CDR2 YYREEE (reference sequence). CDR3 sequence (DNA): TGTGCCAGCAGCACAAATGTTGGAGGTAGCGGGAGTGAGCAGTTCTTC. Protein sequence: CASSTNVGGSGSEQFF.

This clone was seen once. V usage is TRBV18 and J usage is TRBJ2-6; a weak D match, TRBD1 (6 bases). Germline V CDR1 and CDR2: KGHSH, LQKENI. The CDR3 is 18 residues long. The V end was cut by 0 bases, the J end by 1 base, with 13 bases between. CDR3 coding DNA: TGTGCCAGCTCACCACCGTGGACAGTAGAGTCTGGGGCCAACGTCCTGACTTTC. Its protein product is CASSPPWTVESGANVLTF.

The chain links TRBV19 to TRBJ2-1, with 9 nucleotides matching TRBD2. This CDR3 is built from 18 residues. J gave up 0 bases and V 7 bases, and 13 bases lay outside the gene matches. CDR1 is LNHDA, CDR2 SQIVND, per germline (reference sequence). The CDR3 DNA is TGTGCCAGTACCCGGGGACTAGCCTTCCCGAGCTCCTACAATGAGCAGTTCTTC. It specifies CASTRGLAFPSSYNEQFF.

The chain combines TRBV5-1 with TRBJ2-3, with D possibly being TRBD2 (6 bases). The ends were cut back, 1 base at V and 3 bases at J, with 18 bases in the middle. The length of the CDR3 is 17 residues. The germline CDR1 and CDR2 sequences are SGHRS and YFSETQ. The CDR3 nucleotides are TGCGCCAGCAGCTTGTTGGCGGGGCAGACCGCGACAGATACGCAGTATTTT. Translated, it gives CASSLLAGQTATDTQYF.

This sequence joins TRBV5-1 and TRBJ2-7, with D unclear. V was pared by 1 base and J by 7 bases, with 9 bases between. Germline V gene sequence: CDR1 SGHRS, CDR2 YFSETQ. The CDR3 consists of 12 residues. The CDR3 region has the DNA TGCGCCAGCAGCTTGACGAAGGGAGAGCAGTACTTC. This encodes CASSLTKGEQYF.

This chain connects TRBV5-1 to TRBJ1-4; unclear D gene. V was pared by 0 bases and J by 10 bases, with 13 bases between. CDR1 is SGHRS and CDR2 is YFSETQ in the germline V gene. CDR3 size: 14 residues. DNA for the CDR3: TGCGCCAGCAGCTTGGCCTCGGGAGAGGGAAAACTGTTTTTT. This codes for CASSLASGEGKLFF.

With respect to this clone: Additional DNA sequences in this sample encode the identical CDR3. The chain joins TRBV5-1 to TRBJ1-2, with D unresolved. This CDR3 has 13 residues. The V and J ends lost 2 bases and 5 bases respectively, with 10 bases between them. Germline CDR1 is SGHRS and CDR2 is YFSETQ. For the CDR3, the DNA is TGCGCCAGCAGCTTCGGTCCCTCTTATGGCTACACCTTC. The encoded protein is CASSFGPSYGYTF.

This chain connects TRBV6-2 or TRBV6-3 to TRBJ2-6; 7 nucleotides agree with TRBD2. Per the germline V gene, CDR1 is MNHEY and CDR2 is SVGEGT. J was trimmed by 10 bases and V by 5 bases; bases with no gene match: 11. The CDR3 is 15 amino acids. DNA for the CDR3: TGTGCCAGCAGTCGATCAAGGGGAGGGGTAAACGTCCTGACTTTC. Its protein product is CASSRSRGGVNVLTF.

This rearrangement joins TRBV7-2 to TRBJ2-1, with a possible D match to TRBD1 (6 bases). Trimming left V 5 bases short and J 4 bases short, with 21 bases between. This CDR3 has 17 amino acids. Germline V gene sequence: CDR1 SGHTA, CDR2 FQGNSA. The DNA of the CDR3 is TGTGCCAGCAGCCCGGTGGTGGGGACATCAGATTACAATGAGCAGTTCTTC. Translated, it gives CASSPVVGTSDYNEQFF.

The chain links TRBV7-2 to TRBJ1-4; TRBD1 is a possible D gene (5 bases). The CDR3 loop spans 15 amino acids. CDR1 and CDR2 (germline): SGHTA, FQGNSA. Trimming pared 2 bases from V and 5 bases from J, leaving 12 bases between. Here the CDR3 DNA reads TGTGCCAGCAGCTTAAGGGCGGGACGCAATGAAAAACTGTTTTTT. Translation: CASSLRAGRNEKLFF.

The chain uses TRBV2 and TRBJ1-5; D remains ambiguous. The length of the CDR3 is 12 residues. CDR1 is SNHLY and CDR2 is FYNNEI in the germline V gene. V dropped 5 bases and J dropped 7 bases, with 9 bases sitting between them. The CDR3 is CASSPIGQPQHF. The CDR3 coding sequence is TGTGCCAGCAGTCCGATCGGGCAGCCCCAGCATTTT.

Here the CDR3 DNA reads TGTGCCAGCAGCTTGGCCAGCGCTGGTGGCTACACCTTC. Amino acids: CASSLASAGGYTF. The chain has TRBV5-5 and TRBJ1-2; D is ambiguous. The CDR3 loop spans 13 amino acids. The germline V gene encodes CDR1 SGHKS and CDR2 YYEKEE (reference sequence). Trimming took 0 bases from V and 7 from J, leaving 10 bases between them. Drawing the rest from reference TRBV5-5 and TRBJ1-2, the complete variable domain is DAGVTQSPTHLIKTRGQQVTLRCSPISGHKSVSWYQQVLGQGPQFIFQYYEKEERGRGNFPDRFSARQFPNYSSELNVNALLLGDSALYLCASSLASAGGYTFGSGTRLTVV.